This T cell receptor beta chain was recorded in a study of response to subunit inactivated influenza vaccine (dated by TCRdb to 2017 to 2018). In terms of the full investigation: To follow how T cells responded to a trivalent subunit inactivated influenza vaccine, the researchers relied on deep quantitative profiling of the T cell receptor repertoire.

CDR1 and CDR2, looked up from the germline V gene, are SGHVS and FQNEAQ. The CDR3, cysteine through phenylalanine, is 20 amino acids long. The CDR3 DNA has 60 bases and is translated from base 1. V lost 5 bases and J lost 2 bases, and the count of bases not matched to a germline gene is 19. Broad study findings and their caveats: It was suggested by the authors that each seasonal influenza vaccination may recruit only a limited number of new T cells.

There are a few counts of this clonotype. What antigen it recognizes has not been identified. No clone much larger than this one lies a single base away; base qualities are absent. Receptors were amplified or captured by RT-PCR. Instrument on record: Illumina HiSeq 2500. TCRdb reanalyzed the raw reads on its own, using fastp at Q25 for trimming and MiXCR for clone calling, and kept in-frame beta chains. Rows with one shared CDR3 protein collapse into an entry with the most common genes and DNA. The sample table holds about 300,000 distinct CDR3 sequences, of which about 20% were seen once. About a tenth of the sample belongs to the ten largest clones.

Rearrangement joined TRBV7-8 to TRBJ2-3, with 10 bases matching TRBD1. The receptor comes from a man aged 50 to 69 who received an inactivated influenza vaccine. Donor details come from another sample of the same person, matched by shared clones. Sequencing used PBMCs from blood, obtained less than 22 months after vaccination. The nucleotide sequence reads as follows: TGTGCCAGCAGCGGAATGGGGACAGGGGACCCGGGCGGGTACACAGATACGCAGTATTTT. This translates into CASSGMGTGDPGGYTDTQYF.